This T cell receptor (beta chain) was found in a study of blood T cell repertoires in COVID-19. Study-wide context: COVID-19 samples collected from the United States, Italy and Spain covered acute and convalescent phases. Nucleic acid was either cDNA or gDNA, and it came from T cells, B-cell-depleted T cells, or PBMCs.

Data came from immunoSEQ multiplex PCR; TCRdb stores just in-frame clones and leaves some out. The data show approximately 160,000 clones, with roughly four fifths seen just once and approximately 3.7% held by the top ten. The sample consisted of peripheral blood. This TCR came from a woman aged 80 or over with acute or convalescent COVID-19.

The CDR3 DNA follows: TGTGCCAGTTCACAGCCGACAGGGCTTGGCTACACCTTC. Its translation: CASSQPTGLGYTF. The V and J genes are TRBV6-5 and TRBJ1-2; 7 bases align to TRBD1. Germline loops: CDR1 MNHEY, CDR2 SVGAGI. CDR3 length: 13 residues. V lost 9 bases, J lost 7 bases, and 11 bases stayed unmatched.